The 32 T cell receptor beta chains below come from one sample, sequenced in a study of OX40 agonist ivuxolimab in advanced cancers. Sequencing was performed with immunoSEQ multiplex PCR; in TCRdb, only in-frame clones are kept and a portion is missing. The profile shows about 69,000 clones, around 80% of them singletons. This specimen consisted of CD4+ or CD8+ T cells sorted from blood, obtained in a trial of the OX40 agonist ivuxolimab. The source is an adult with an advanced solid tumor such as melanoma, head and neck, liver or kidney cancer.

The V and J genes are TRBV18 and TRBJ1-1, with no clear D. Germline values: CDR1 KGHSH, CDR2 LQKENI. V lost 3 bases, J lost 6 bases, and 11 bases lay in between. This CDR3 has 13 amino acids. The CDR3 reads CASSPTGYAEAFF. The DNA for the CDR3 is TGTGCCAGCTCACCTACCGGGTACGCTGAAGCTTTCTTT.

The V gene is TRBV11-2, the J gene TRBJ1-1; the match to TRBD1 covers 8 bases. V lost 5 bases to trimming and J lost 3 bases; unmatched junction nucleotides: 8. This CDR3 is 15 amino acids long. Per the germline V gene, CDR1 is SGHAT and CDR2 is FQNNGV. CDR3 protein: CASSPNQGAYTEAFF. CDR3 sequence (DNA): TGTGCCAGCAGCCCGAATCAGGGGGCCTACACTGAAGCTTTCTTT.

V is TRBV6-1 and J is TRBJ2-4; D might be TRBD2 (5 bases). This CDR3 spans 16 amino acids. Germline CDR1 is MNHNS and CDR2 is SASEGT. Trimming shortened V by 2 bases and J by 1 base, and 12 bases separated the two germline ends. CDR3 nucleotide sequence: TGTGCCAGCAGTGAAATAGGCGCGGGTGCCAAAAACATTCAGTACTTC. Translated: CASSEIGAGAKNIQYF.

The chain recombines TRBV11-2 with TRBJ2-3, with 7 bases that match TRBD2. The junction had 9 bases not matched to a gene; V was cut back by 5 bases and J by 4 bases. Germline CDR1 is SGHAT and CDR2 is FQNNGV. The CDR3 loop spans 15 amino acids. The CDR3 loop reads CASSPAGARSDTQYF. CDR3 nucleotide sequence: TGTGCCAGCAGCCCTGCGGGAGCGCGGTCAGATACGCAGTATTTT.

The chain joins TRBV30 to TRBJ1-2, with TRBD1 matching over 11 bases. Per the germline V gene, CDR1 is GTSNPN and CDR2 is SVGIG (reference sequence). The CDR3 is made up of 13 amino acids. Trimming at V came to 8 bases and at J to 7 bases, leaving 9 bases not matched to a gene. The CDR3 DNA reads as TGTGCCCGTAGAGGGGACAGGGGGTCTGGCTACACCTTC. Its protein product is CARRGDRGSGYTF. The whole variable domain, remainder taken from reference TRBV30 and TRBJ1-2, is SQTIHQWPATLVQPVGSPLSLECTVEGTSNPNLYWYRQAAGRGLQLLFYSVGIGQISSEVPQNLSASRPQDRQFILSSKKLLLSDSGFYLCARRGDRGSGYTFGSGTRLTVV.

This clone has just one count. The rearrangement joins TRBV25-1 to TRBJ2-3; D is perhaps TRBD2 (5 bases). Germline V lookup: CDR1 MGHDK, CDR2 SYGVNS. The CDR3 is 14 residues long. Deletions cut 7 bases from V and 0 bases from J, with 11 bases between. The CDR3 is CASTGYASTDTQYF. DNA for the CDR3: TGTGCCAGCACGGGGTACGCCAGCACAGATACGCAGTATTTT.

V gene TRBV19 combines with J gene TRBJ1-3; possibly TRBD1 for D (5 bases). Germline V lookup: CDR1 LNHDA, CDR2 SQIVND (reference sequence). CDR3 length equals 16 residues. V was trimmed by 5 bases and J by 0 bases, leaving 14 bases between them. CDR3 in amino acids: CASSLGPVSSGNTIYF. The DNA of the CDR3 is TGTGCCAGTAGTTTGGGGCCCGTCAGCTCTGGAAACACCATATATTTT.

This sequence joins TRBV28 and TRBJ2-7, with a possible D match to TRBD2 (6 bases). Germline V gene lookup returns CDR1 MDHEN and CDR2 SYDVKM. This CDR3 comprises 15 residues. Trimming shortened V by 5 bases and J by 1 base, and 15 bases separated the two germline ends. CDR3 residues: CASSGPAGHSYEQYF. CDR3 nucleotides: TGTGCCAGCAGTGGCCCAGCGGGCCATTCCTACGAGCAGTACTTC.

The chain joins TRBV2 to TRBJ1-3, with D maybe TRBD1 (6 bases). The germline gives CDR1 SNHLY, CDR2 FYNNEI. The CDR3 loop spans 12 amino acids. Trimming cost V 7 bases and J 7 bases, with 11 bases left between them. CDR3 sequence (DNA): TGTGCCAGCATCACAGGGTCGAACACCATATATTTT. It specifies CASITGSNTIYF.

The table lists this clone with a few counts. The chain links TRBV11-2 to TRBJ2-5; TRBD2 matches 11 bases. The J segment lost 1 base and the V segment lost 4 bases, leaving 5 bases of the junction unmatched. Germline V lookup: CDR1 SGHAT, CDR2 FQNNGV. The CDR3 is 16 amino acids. The CDR3: CASSSISGGAQETQYF. The CDR3 bases are TGTGCCAGCAGCTCCATTAGCGGGGGGGCCCAAGAGACCCAGTACTTC. The full variable domain, with the rest looked up from reference TRBV11-2 and TRBJ2-5, is EAGVAQSPRYKIIEKRQSVAFWCNPISGHATLYWYQQILGQGPKLLIQFQNNGVVDDSQLPKDRFSAERLKGVDSTLKIQPAKLEDSAVYLCASSSISGGAQETQYFGPGTRLLVL.

V and J are TRBV27 and TRBJ1-2; the D is unclear. CDR1 and CDR2 from the germline V gene are MNHEY and SMNVEV (reference sequence). There are 14 residues in the CDR3. Trimming removed 5 bases from V and 4 bases from J, with 14 bases in between. In DNA form, the CDR3 reads TGTGCCAGCAGTCGAGGGAAGGGAGCCTATGGCTACACCTTC. It yields the protein CASSRGKGAYGYTF.

This chain joins TRBV5-1 and TRBJ1-2, with D unclear. The CDR3 contains 14 residues. Germline V lookup: CDR1 SGHRS, CDR2 YFSETQ. Trimming stripped 1 base from V and 3 bases from J, with 10 bases between. The CDR3: CASSLTPGDYGYTF. CDR3 bases: TGCGCCAGCAGCTTGACACCCGGGGACTATGGCTACACCTTC.

The CDR3 sequence: CASRGLAENTGELFF. The DNA of the CDR3 is TGTGCCAGCAGAGGACTAGCGGAGAACACCGGGGAGCTGTTTTTT. The chain combines TRBV7-8 with TRBJ2-2, with 10 bases that match TRBD2. CDR1 is SGHVS and CDR2 is FQNEAQ in the germline V gene. Unmatched junction bases numbered 2, after V lost 6 bases and J lost 1 base. CDR3 length: 15 residues.

This rearrangement joins TRBV9 to TRBJ1-1, with 10 positions matching TRBD1. The J segment lost 4 bases and the V segment lost 3 bases, leaving 6 bases of the junction unmatched. The length of the CDR3 is 15 residues. Germline-derived CDR1 and CDR2 are SGDLS and YYNGEE. CDR3 nucleotides: TGTGCCAGCAGCGCCCGACAGGGGGCGGGCACTGAAGCTTTCTTT. It translates to CASSARQGAGTEAFF.

The chain couples TRBV7-9 to TRBJ1-1; tentatively, D is TRBD1 (5 bases). The CDR3 spans 13 residues. V dropped 0 bases and J dropped 5 bases, with 7 bases sitting between them. In germline, CDR1 is SEHNR, CDR2 FQNEAQ (reference sequence). CDR3 protein: CASSLAKGTEAFF. CDR3 nucleotides: TGTGCCAGCAGCTTAGCAAAGGGGACTGAAGCTTTCTTT.

The V call is TRBV10-2, the J call TRBJ2-5; 16 nucleotides agree with TRBD2. Looked up from germline, CDR1 is WSHSY and CDR2 is SAAADI. The CDR3 sequence is 17 residues long. J gave up 2 bases and V 6 bases, and 6 bases lay outside the gene matches. CDR3 bases: TGCGCCAGCAGAGTGGGACTAGCGGGAGGGGTACAAGAGACCCAGTACTTC. Protein sequence: CASRVGLAGGVQETQYF.

Only one count was recorded for this clone. The chain combines TRBV5-1 with TRBJ2-3; unclear D gene. This CDR3 comprises 15 residues. Germline V gene lookup returns CDR1 SGHRS and CDR2 YFSETQ. Deletions cut 0 bases from V and 0 bases from J, with 8 bases between. CDR3 bases: TGCGCCAGCAGCTTGGAACGTCCTAGCACAGATACGCAGTATTTT. It codes for CASSLERPSTDTQYF. The whole variable domain, filled in from reference TRBV5-1 and TRBJ2-3, reads KAGVTQTPRYLIKTRGQQVTLSCSPISGHRSVSWYQQTPGQGLQFLFEYFSETQRNKGNFPGRFSGRQFSNSRSEMNVSTLELGDSALYLCASSLERPSTDTQYFGPGTRLTVL.

V gene TRBV7-7 combines with J gene TRBJ2-6, with a weak D call TRBD1 (5 bases). Germline V gene data show CDR1 as SSHAT and CDR2 as FNYEAQ (reference sequence). The V and J ends lost 5 bases and 5 bases respectively, with 19 bases between them. CDR3 length: 17 residues. The CDR3 spells CASSDSGPQSRANVLTF. CDR3 sequence (DNA): TGTGCCAGCAGCGACAGTGGGCCACAAAGTCGGGCCAACGTCCTGACTTTC.

This clone was picked up one time. The V gene is TRBV5-4, the J gene TRBJ2-1, with 14 bases fitting TRBD2. The CDR3 is 13 residues long. V lost 4 bases, J lost 14 bases, and 5 bases stayed unmatched. The germline gives CDR1 SGHNT, CDR2 YYREEE (reference sequence). CDR3 sequence reads: CASSQTSGGAKFF. Here the CDR3 DNA reads TGTGCCAGCAGCCAGACTAGCGGGGGGGCTAAGTTCTTC. The full variable domain, completed using reference TRBV5-4 and TRBJ2-1, is ETGVTQSPTHLIKTRGQQVTLRCSSQSGHNTVSWYQQALGQGPQFIFQYYREEENGRGNFPPRFSGLQFPNYSSELNVNALELDDSALYLCASSQTSGGAKFFGPGTRLTVL.

The chain recombines TRBV7-9 with TRBJ1-3; unclear D gene. This CDR3 comprises 15 residues. The V end lost 1 base, the J end lost 0 bases, and 7 bases lay between the germline ends. Germline loops: CDR1 SEHNR, CDR2 FQNEAQ (reference sequence). The CDR3 DNA reads TGTGCCAGCAGCTTAGGTGATTACTCTGGAAACACCATATATTTT. It translates to CASSLGDYSGNTIYF.

This chain links TRBV11-2 with TRBJ2-2, with D unresolved. Trimming shortened V by 4 bases and J by 1 base, and 10 bases separated the two germline ends. The CDR3 has 15 amino acids. Germline V gene lookup returns CDR1 SGHAT and CDR2 FQNNGV. This CDR3 is CASSSRTVNTGELFF. As DNA, the CDR3 is TGTGCCAGCAGCTCACGGACGGTGAACACCGGGGAGCTGTTTTTT. The variable domain in full, completed from reference TRBV11-2 and TRBJ2-2, reads EAGVAQSPRYKIIEKRQSVAFWCNPISGHATLYWYQQILGQGPKLLIQFQNNGVVDDSQLPKDRFSAERLKGVDSTLKIQPAKLEDSAVYLCASSSRTVNTGELFFGEGSRLTVL.

The chain combines TRBV7-8 with TRBJ1-5, with D tentatively TRBD1 (6 bases). V dropped 5 bases and J dropped 6 bases, with 11 bases sitting between them. CDR3 length equals 13 residues. The germline CDR1 and CDR2 sequences are SGHVS and FQNEAQ. The CDR3 DNA follows: TGTGCCAGCAGCAAAGAGGGGGTTCAGCCCCAGCATTTT. It encodes CASSKEGVQPQHF.

This clone showed up just a few times. This chain connects TRBV30 to TRBJ2-5; 9 bases are shared with TRBD2. V shed 2 bases and J 4 bases; nucleotides not matched to a gene: 2. CDR3 length: 13 residues. Germline V gene lookup returns CDR1 GTSNPN and CDR2 SVGIG (reference sequence). The CDR3 coding sequence is TGTGCCTGGAGTCGAGCGGGAGGAGAGACCCAGTACTTC. Residues: CAWSRAGGETQYF.

The chain has TRBV30 and TRBJ2-1; D might be TRBD2 (6 bases). CDR1 GTSNPN and CDR2 SVGIG come from the germline V gene (reference sequence). The V and J ends lost 0 bases and 5 bases respectively, with 20 bases between them. This CDR3 has 17 amino acids. The CDR3 reads CAWSVRVGTSANNEQFF. The CDR3 DNA reads as TGTGCCTGGAGTGTACGGGTCGGGACTTCGGCGAACAATGAGCAGTTCTTC.

This CDR3 is CASSQKRETQYF. The CDR3 DNA reads as TGTGCCAGCAGCCAAAAGCGAGAGACCCAGTACTTC. The chain joins TRBV11-2 to TRBJ2-5, with unresolved D. The CDR3 is made up of 12 amino acids. Deletions cut 5 bases from V and 4 bases from J, with 8 bases between. CDR1 is SGHAT, CDR2 FQNNGV, per germline.

The V and J genes are TRBV2 and TRBJ1-1, with unresolved D. This CDR3 has 14 amino acids. Germline V gene lookup returns CDR1 SNHLY and CDR2 FYNNEI. V lost 4 bases, J lost 10 bases, and 19 bases lay in between. The CDR3 sequence is CASSGEGRSPGAFF. The CDR3, as DNA: TGTGCCAGCAGTGGGGAAGGAAGAAGTCCCGGAGCTTTCTTT.

The J gene is TRBJ2-2, the V gene TRBV15; D possibly corresponds to TRBD1 (5 bases). Germline assignment: CDR1 LNHNV and CDR2 YYDKDF (reference sequence). V lost 0 bases and J lost 5, with 10 bases in between. The length of the CDR3 is 15 residues. Written as DNA, the CDR3 is TGTGCCACCAGCAGAGATGGAAGGGGTACCGGGGAGCTGTTTTTT. It specifies CATSRDGRGTGELFF.

This clone was counted a few times. The V gene is TRBV7-2, the J gene TRBJ2-7; 9 nucleotides agree with TRBD2. V lost 3 bases, J lost 5 bases, and 8 bases stayed unmatched. The V gene's germline CDR1 is SGHTA and CDR2 FQGNSA. The CDR3 is 15 amino acids. The CDR3 DNA sequence: TGTGCCAGCAGCTTGCCTCTAAGCGGGAGGAACGAGCAGTACTTC. Translation gives CASSLPLSGRNEQYF.

The chain links TRBV7-8 to TRBJ1-5, with D possibly TRBD1 on 6 matching bases. V was trimmed by 1 base and J by 1 base, leaving 14 bases between them. The CDR3 sequence is 17 residues long. CDR1 is SGHVS, CDR2 FQNEAQ, per germline. CDR3: CASSLGPSQGSNQPQHF. CDR3 sequence (DNA): TGTGCCAGCAGCTTAGGACCCTCCCAGGGGAGCAATCAGCCCCAGCATTTT.

V is TRBV19 and J is TRBJ2-4, with TRBD1 matching 7 bases. The CDR3 runs 19 residues. Losses at the gene ends were 6 bases for V and 0 bases for J; bases not matched to a gene: 17. Per germline, CDR1 LNHDA and CDR2 SQIVND (reference sequence). The CDR3, as DNA: TGTGCCAGTAGCCCACGTCCGACAGGGACGGTCTTAGCCAAAAACATTCAGTACTTC. Protein product: CASSPRPTGTVLAKNIQYF.

Worth noting for this clone: A read error may produce the germline difference seen at one junction end. This rearrangement joins TRBV27 to TRBJ2-1, with 14 bases identical to TRBD2. CDR1 is MNHEY and CDR2 is SMNVEV in the germline V gene (reference sequence). This CDR3 has 13 residues. The CDR3 loop is CASSFGTSGSKIF. CDR3 bases: TGTGCCAGCAGTTTCGGGACTAGCGGGAGTAAAATCTTC.

This clone was found a few times. This sequence joins TRBV5-4 and TRBJ2-1, with unresolved D. Deletions cut 0 bases from V and 0 bases from J, with 7 bases between. The V gene's germline CDR1 is SGHNT and CDR2 YYREEE (reference sequence). The CDR3 is 15 residues long. The CDR3 DNA reads TGTGCCAGCAGCTTGGAAGCGAGCTCCTACAATGAGCAGTTCTTC. The encoded protein is CASSLEASSYNEQFF. Full variable domain (missing parts from reference TRBV5-4 and TRBJ2-1): ETGVTQSPTHLIKTRGQQVTLRCSSQSGHNTVSWYQQALGQGPQFIFQYYREEENGRGNFPPRFSGLQFPNYSSELNVNALELDDSALYLCASSLEASSYNEQFFGPGTRLTVL.